Shown below are 19 T cell receptor beta chains from a single sample sequenced in a study of CXCR3-negative and CXCR3-positive naive CD8 T cells. Libraries were UMI-labeled 5' RACE TRB cDNA. TCRdb reprocessed the 5' RACE reads; each CDR3 protein has one entry and no DNA is given. Across 100,000 or so distinct CDR3 sequences, the top ten clones capture 1.7% of the sample. The specimen sequenced was naive CXCR3- CD8+ T cells from blood. Subset indicated: CD45RO-CCR7+CD27+CD95- naive CD8+ T cells lacking CXCR3 (TNR3-). These receptors originate from a human donor in good health. Some clones in this sample may be carry-over from other donors' samples.

V is TRBV20-1 and J is TRBJ2-2; the D call from TCRdb, TRBD1, cannot be confirmed without DNA. This CDR3 is 15 amino acids long. The germline V gene encodes CDR1 DFQATT and CDR2 SNEGSKA (reference sequence). This CDR3 reads CSAEDTSGGTGELFF.

The chain has TRBV27 and TRBJ2-1; TCRdb's D call, TRBD1, is unchecked because there is no DNA. CDR3 length equals 16 residues. CDR1 and CDR2 (germline): MNHEY, SMNVEV (reference sequence). CDR3 sequence reads: CASSLPGQGILNEQFF.

The chain joins TRBV4-1 to TRBJ2-2; TCRdb lists TRBD1, though no DNA is available to test this call. Germline assignment: CDR1 MGHRA and CDR2 YSYEKL. The CDR3 covers 16 residues. CDR3 protein: CASSQKTGSNTGELFF.

J is TRBJ1-2 and V is TRBV4-1; TCRdb designates TRBD1, a call that cannot be tested without DNA. Germline CDR1 and CDR2: MGHRA and YSYEKL. This CDR3 is built from 17 residues. CDR3 loop: CASSQLLDRRVNYGYTF.

CDR3 loop: CASSLDMPSGGIYEQYF. The chain couples TRBV5-6 to TRBJ2-7; the D call of TRBD2 rests on TCRdb alone, since no DNA is present to check it. The length of the CDR3 is 17 residues. In germline, CDR1 is SGHDT, CDR2 YYEEEE.

This chain joins TRBV7-2 and TRBJ2-2; TCRdb designates TRBD2, a call that cannot be tested without DNA. The CDR3 is 16 amino acids. The germline V gene has CDR1 SGHTA and CDR2 FQGNSA. This CDR3 is CASSLQAGGDTGELFF.

The chain links TRBV15 to TRBJ1-1; TCRdb's D call of TRBD1 is untestable without DNA. This CDR3 has 16 residues. CDR1 and CDR2 (germline): LNHNV, YYDKDF (reference sequence). CDR3 sequence: CATSSGQVGANTEAFF. Full variable domain (remainder filled in from reference TRBV15 and TRBJ1-1): DAMVIQNPRYQVTQFGKPVTLSCSQTLNHNVMYWYQQKSSQAPKLLFHYYDKDFNNEADTPDNFQSRRPNTSFCFLDIRSPGLGDTAMYLCATSSGQVGANTEAFFGQGTRLTVV.

V usage is TRBV6-2 or TRBV6-3 and J usage is TRBJ2-1. This CDR3 region has 12 residues. The germline gives CDR1 MNHEY, CDR2 SVGEGT. The CDR3 sequence is CASSAWGNEQFF.

The CDR3 reads CASSSGTGSVYEQYF. This sequence joins TRBV5-4 and TRBJ2-7; the TCRdb call, TRBD1, lacks DNA for checking. The CDR3 has 15 residues. Germline assignment: CDR1 SGHNT and CDR2 YYREEE (reference sequence).

This chain links TRBV28 with TRBJ1-1; TCRdb outputs TRBD1, but without DNA this stays unchecked. The CDR3 loop spans 15 amino acids. The germline V gene encodes CDR1 MDHEN and CDR2 SYDVKM. The CDR3 sequence is CASSLGGQGNTEAFF. Full variable domain (remainder filled in from reference TRBV28 and TRBJ1-1): DVKVTQSSRYLVKRTGEKVFLECVQDMDHENMFWYRQDPGLGLRLIYFSYDVKMKEKGDIPEGYSVSREKKERFSLILESASTNQTSMYLCASSLGGQGNTEAFFGQGTRLTVV.

This sequence joins TRBV27 and TRBJ2-7. Germline V gene sequence: CDR1 MNHEY, CDR2 SMNVEV (reference sequence). This CDR3 is built from 13 residues. The CDR3 here is CASSSDVNYEQYF.

The CDR3 spells CSVARGETQYF. The J gene is TRBJ2-5, the V gene TRBV29-1; TCRdb's D gene call, TRBD1, goes unchecked for lack of DNA. Germline V lookup: CDR1 SQVTM, CDR2 ANQGSEA. This CDR3 has 11 residues.

The chain uses TRBV7-3 and TRBJ2-1. The CDR3 length is 15 residues. Germline-derived CDR1 and CDR2 are SGHTA and FQGTGA. This CDR3 is CASSPSGRSYNEQFF.

V gene TRBV7-9 combines with J gene TRBJ2-7; without DNA, the TCRdb call of TRBD1 cannot be checked. The CDR3 contains 16 residues. Germline V gene lookup returns CDR1 SEHNR and CDR2 FQNEAQ (reference sequence). The CDR3 loop reads CASSQRGQLPTYEQYF.

The V call is TRBV9, the J call TRBJ2-7; TCRdb reports TRBD1, a call that lacks DNA to check it against. This CDR3 has 14 residues. The germline gives CDR1 SGDLS, CDR2 YYNGEE. The CDR3 protein is CASSGGEGTYEQYF.

The genes are TRBV29-1 and TRBJ2-1; with no DNA, the TCRdb D assignment of TRBD1 cannot be verified. From germline, CDR1 is SQVTM and CDR2 ANQGSEA. The CDR3 is 12 amino acids. CDR3: CSAWTGLDEQFF.

The genes are TRBV29-1 and TRBJ2-1; the TCRdb D gene call, TRBD2, has no DNA to confirm it. The germline CDR1 and CDR2 sequences are SQVTM and ANQGSEA. The CDR3 contains 13 residues. The CDR3 here is CSVRLAGTPWQFF.

The chain recombines TRBV29-1 with TRBJ1-1. Germline V CDR1 and CDR2: SQVTM, ANQGSEA. CDR3 length equals 11 residues. The CDR3 loop is CSVEDQGEAFF.

The rearrangement joins TRBV29-1 to TRBJ2-3; the D call of TRBD1 rests on TCRdb alone, since no DNA is present to check it. Germline CDR1 reads SQVTM; CDR2 reads ANQGSEA. The CDR3 consists of 13 residues. The CDR3 protein is CSVPGGITDTQYF.